The 3 T cell receptor beta chains given below trace back to one sample, sequenced in a study of regulatory T cells in long-lasting Graves disease. Time point given: newly diagnosed GD, antithyroid drugs for less than 3 months. PBMC RNA served as the TCR library source. CDR3 regions were amplified by Arm-PCR using iRepertoire HTBI primers to build TCR beta libraries. TCRdb independently ran MiXCR on the multiplex PCR reads; one entry per CDR3 protein. The repertoire holds approximately 400,000 distinct CDR3 sequences, with about 15% as singletons. These same records also appear under a second study, on T cells in Graves' hyperthyroidism and ophthalmopathy.

This sample comprised peripheral blood mononuclear cells (PBMCs), obtained at new diagnosis, from a patient treated with antithyroid drugs. These TCRs come from a woman in her 30s with Graves disease.

This chain connects TRBV24-1 to TRBJ2-1; 9 bases line up with TRBD1. Trimming took 4 bases from V and 7 from J; bases not matched to a gene: 10. The germline V gene encodes CDR1 KGHDR and CDR2 SFDVKD. This CDR3 is built from 16 residues. The CDR3 is CATSENTGGRGNEQFF. CDR3 sequence (DNA): TGTGCCACCAGTGAGAACACAGGGGGCCGGGGAAATGAGCAGTTCTTC.

The chain links TRBV6-2 or TRBV6-3 to TRBJ2-1; 7 nucleotides align to TRBD1. The CDR3 totals 14 residues. Germline CDR1 MNHEY, CDR2 SVGEGT. V trimming: 8 bases; J trimming: 5 bases; junction bases outside the gene matches: 9. CDR3 protein: CASEGDSRHNEQFF. In nucleotides, the CDR3 is TGTGCCAGCGAGGGGGACAGTCGCCACAATGAGCAGTTCTTC.

This clonotype showed up just a few times. The genes are TRBV5-6 and TRBJ2-3; 8 nucleotides line up with TRBD2. J gave up 1 base and V 4 bases, and 14 bases lay outside the gene matches. This CDR3 region has 18 residues. Germline V gene data show CDR1 as SGHDT and CDR2 as YYEEEE. In DNA, the CDR3 is TGTGCCAGCAGCGGCACTAGCGGCCCCGCGCTGGGCACAGATACGCAGTATTTT. As protein: CASSGTSGPALGTDTQYF.